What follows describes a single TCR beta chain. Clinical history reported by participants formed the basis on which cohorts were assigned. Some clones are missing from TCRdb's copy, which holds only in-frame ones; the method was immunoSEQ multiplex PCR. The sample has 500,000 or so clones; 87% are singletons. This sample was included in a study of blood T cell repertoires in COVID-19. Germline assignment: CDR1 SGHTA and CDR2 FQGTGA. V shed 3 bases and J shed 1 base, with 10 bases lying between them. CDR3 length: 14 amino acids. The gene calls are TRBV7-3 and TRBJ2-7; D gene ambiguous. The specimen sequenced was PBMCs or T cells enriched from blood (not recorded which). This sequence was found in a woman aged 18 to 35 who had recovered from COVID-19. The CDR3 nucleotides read TGTGCCAGCAGCTTCAAAACCAGTTCCTACGAGCAGTACTTC. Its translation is CASSFKTSSYEQYF.